Listed below are T cell receptor beta chains from one sample, sequenced in a study of T cells in Graves' hyperthyroidism and ophthalmopathy. TCRdb recomputed calls from the multiplex PCR reads with MiXCR, one row per CDR3 protein. The table lists roughly 630,000 distinct CDR3 sequences, approximately 14% of them singletons. Sample: blood. These receptors originate from a woman younger than 45 with Graves' hyperthyroidism. The CDR3 runs from the conserved cysteine through the conserved F or W. The order of the fields is clone size, D gene, J gene, V gene, CDR3 protein, CDR3 DNA. The D gene is left open where the match is weak. Size is stated for part of the rows, as once, few or many counts, or as a class when the clone is expanded.

clone size: many; D gene: .; J gene: TRBJ2-3; V gene: TRBV11-2; CDR3 protein: CASSLEPRTDTQYF; CDR3 DNA: TGTGCCAGCAGCTTAGAGCCCCGCACAGATACGCAGTATTTT
clone size: many; D gene: TRBD1; J gene: TRBJ1-2; V gene: TRBV7-2; CDR3 protein: CASSIRTGDGYTF; CDR3 DNA: TGTGCCAGCAGCATACGGACAGGGGACGGCTACACCTTC
clone size: few; D gene: .; J gene: TRBJ1-2; V gene: TRBV9; CDR3 protein: CASSVGGFLYGYTF; CDR3 DNA: TGTGCCAGCAGCGTAGGAGGTTTCCTCTATGGCTACACCTTC
clone size: many; D gene: TRBD1; J gene: TRBJ2-7; V gene: TRBV3-1; CDR3 protein: CASSQGQGITYEQYF; CDR3 DNA: TGTGCCAGCAGCCAGGGACAGGGAATAACCTACGAGCAGTACTTC
clone size: few; D gene: .; J gene: TRBJ2-3; V gene: TRBV6-1; CDR3 protein: CASRRLVRGPDTQYF; CDR3 DNA: TGTGCCAGCAGGCGACTAGTCAGGGGCCCAGATACGCAGTATTTT
clone size: few; D gene: TRBD2; J gene: TRBJ2-4; V gene: TRBV9; CDR3 protein: CASSVAPVGGNIQYF; CDR3 DNA: TGTGCCAGCAGCGTAGCGCCGGTGGGAGGGAACATTCAGTACTTC
clone size: many; D gene: .; J gene: TRBJ1-5; V gene: TRBV7-9; CDR3 protein: CASSLALGSNQPQHF; CDR3 DNA: TGTGCCAGCAGCTTAGCGTTAGGGTCCAATCAGCCCCAGCATTTT
clone size: .; D gene: .; J gene: TRBJ2-6; V gene: TRBV28; CDR3 protein: CASSFFIDKSRPSGANVLTF; CDR3 DNA: TGTGCCAGCAGTTTCTTTATCGACAAGTCCCGGCCCTCTGGGGCCAACGTCCTGACTTTC
clone size: .; D gene: TRBD2; J gene: TRBJ2-1; V gene: TRBV7-9; CDR3 protein: CASNFPGLAGVNEQFF; CDR3 DNA: TGTGCCAGCAACTTCCCGGGACTAGCGGGAGTTAATGAGCAGTTCTTC
clone size: few; D gene: .; J gene: TRBJ2-7; V gene: TRBV5-1; CDR3 protein: CASSLDDSSYEQYF; CDR3 DNA: TGCGCCAGCAGCTTGGATGACAGTTCCTACGAGCAGTACTTC
clone size: .; D gene: TRBD1; J gene: TRBJ1-1; V gene: TRBV29-1; CDR3 protein: CSTDSAGGQNTEAFF; CDR3 DNA: TGCAGCACAGACTCGGCAGGGGGCCAGAACACTGAAGCTTTCTTT
clone size: .; D gene: .; J gene: TRBJ2-7; V gene: TRBV7-9; CDR3 protein: CASSSAWGNEQYF; CDR3 DNA: TGTGCCAGCAGCTCCGCGTGGGGCAACGAGCAGTACTTC
clone size: few; D gene: .; J gene: TRBJ2-1; V gene: TRBV29-1; CDR3 protein: CSVVRREPAGNEQFF; CDR3 DNA: TGCAGCGTTGTTCGGCGCGAGCCTGCTGGCAATGAGCAGTTCTTC
clone size: many; D gene: .; J gene: TRBJ1-5; V gene: TRBV12-3/TRBV12-4; CDR3 protein: CASSLAGQGNQPQHF; CDR3 DNA: TGTGCCAGCAGTTTAGCGGGGCAGGGGAATCAGCCCCAGCATTTT
clone size: many; D gene: TRBD2; J gene: TRBJ2-1; V gene: TRBV20-1; CDR3 protein: CSAKGTSGLNEQFF; CDR3 DNA: TGCAGTGCTAAGGGGACTAGCGGGCTCAATGAGCAGTTCTTC
clone size: many; D gene: TRBD2; J gene: TRBJ2-3; V gene: TRBV20-1; CDR3 protein: CSAGASNLGGTQYF; CDR3 DNA: TGCAGTGCAGGCGCTAGCAATCTGGGAGGGACGCAGTATTTT
clone size: many; D gene: TRBD1; J gene: TRBJ2-7; V gene: TRBV2; CDR3 protein: CASGGQGEREQYF; CDR3 DNA: TGTGCCAGCGGGGGACAGGGTGAGAGGGAGCAGTACTTC
clone size: many; D gene: TRBD2; J gene: TRBJ2-1; V gene: TRBV7-3; CDR3 protein: CASSLHQGGSEQFF; CDR3 DNA: TGTGCCAGCAGCTTGCATCAGGGAGGGAGTGAGCAGTTCTTC
clone size: many; D gene: .; J gene: TRBJ1-1; V gene: TRBV7-2; CDR3 protein: CASSLVMGQPMNTEAFF; CDR3 DNA: TGTGCCAGCAGCTTAGTGATGGGGCAGCCCATGAACACTGAAGCTTTCTTT
clone size: .; D gene: .; J gene: TRBJ2-5; V gene: TRBV7-6; CDR3 protein: CASSPIEGRVETQYF; CDR3 DNA: TGTGCCAGCAGCCCGATTGAGGGGCGGGTGGAGACCCAGTACTTC
clone size: .; D gene: .; J gene: TRBJ2-6; V gene: TRBV30; CDR3 protein: CAWSVQGFHSGANVLTF; CDR3 DNA: TGTGCCTGGAGTGTACAGGGATTTCACTCTGGGGCCAACGTCCTGACTTTC
clone size: many; D gene: .; J gene: TRBJ1-1; V gene: TRBV6-2/TRBV6-3; CDR3 protein: CATAELGAEAFF; CDR3 DNA: TGTGCCACCGCAGAGCTTGGAGCTGAAGCTTTCTTT
clone size: many; D gene: .; J gene: TRBJ2-7; V gene: TRBV7-2; CDR3 protein: CASKGSSSYEQYF; CDR3 DNA: TGTGCCAGCAAGGGTTCTAGCTCCTACGAGCAGTACTTC
clone size: many; D gene: .; J gene: TRBJ2-2; V gene: TRBV18; CDR3 protein: CASSPVSGELFF; CDR3 DNA: TGTGCCAGCTCACCGGTTTCCGGGGAGCTGTTTTTT
clone size: .; D gene: TRBD2; J gene: TRBJ2-2; V gene: TRBV7-9; CDR3 protein: CASSFTPGTSGTGELFF; CDR3 DNA: TGTGCCAGCAGCTTCACCCCCGGGACTAGCGGCACCGGGGAGCTGTTTTTT
clone size: .; D gene: .; J gene: TRBJ2-2; V gene: TRBV20-1; CDR3 protein: CSAPGTPLTGELFF; CDR3 DNA: TGCAGTGCTCCCGGGACTCCCTTAACCGGGGAGCTGTTTTTT
clone size: .; D gene: .; J gene: TRBJ2-2; V gene: TRBV5-8; CDR3 protein: CASRRFTGELFF; CDR3 DNA: TGTGCCAGCAGAAGGTTCACCGGGGAGCTGTTTTTT
clone size: .; D gene: .; J gene: TRBJ2-2; V gene: TRBV28; CDR3 protein: CASSLSEPPGELFF; CDR3 DNA: TGTGCCAGCAGTTTATCCGAGCCTCCCGGGGAGCTGTTTTTT
clone size: few; D gene: .; J gene: TRBJ2-7; V gene: TRBV6-1; CDR3 protein: CASSEQGRSEQYF; CDR3 DNA: TGTGCCAGCAGTGAACAAGGACGGTCCGAGCAGTACTTC
clone size: .; D gene: .; J gene: TRBJ2-6; V gene: TRBV5-1; CDR3 protein: CASSPPHYSGANVLTF; CDR3 DNA: TGCGCCAGCAGCCCTCCGCACTACTCTGGGGCCAACGTCCTGACTTTC
clone size: .; D gene: TRBD1; J gene: TRBJ1-5; V gene: TRBV7-9; CDR3 protein: CATIGQGDDQPQHF; CDR3 DNA: TGTGCCACCATCGGGCAGGGGGACGATCAGCCCCAGCATTTT
clone size: .; D gene: .; J gene: TRBJ2-2; V gene: TRBV4-3; CDR3 protein: CASSRQQGLNTGELFF; CDR3 DNA: TGCGCCAGCAGCCGACAACAGGGTTTGAACACCGGGGAGCTGTTTTTT
clone size: many; D gene: .; J gene: TRBJ2-1; V gene: TRBV5-1; CDR3 protein: CASSLGRESAGYNEQFF; CDR3 DNA: TGCGCCAGCAGCTTGGGACGGGAGTCGGCGGGGTACAATGAGCAGTTCTTC
clone size: many; D gene: .; J gene: TRBJ1-2; V gene: TRBV30; CDR3 protein: CAWIQEAYGYTF; CDR3 DNA: TGTGCCTGGATACAGGAGGCGTATGGCTACACCTTC
clone size: .; D gene: .; J gene: TRBJ1-4; V gene: TRBV10-2; CDR3 protein: CATGRGEKLFF; CDR3 DNA: TGCGCCACAGGGAGAGGTGAAAAACTGTTTTTT
clone size: .; D gene: .; J gene: TRBJ1-4; V gene: TRBV18; CDR3 protein: CASSPLSTANEKLFF; CDR3 DNA: TGTGCCAGCTCACCACTCTCTACCGCTAATGAAAAACTGTTTTTT
clone size: .; D gene: TRBD1; J gene: TRBJ1-2; V gene: TRBV6-9; CDR3 protein: CASSSKDRGDYGYTF; CDR3 DNA: TGTGCCAGCAGTTCTAAGGACAGGGGTGACTATGGCTACACCTTC
clone size: many; D gene: TRBD2; J gene: TRBJ2-1; V gene: TRBV27; CDR3 protein: CASSPLAGGPDEQFF; CDR3 DNA: TGTGCCAGCAGTCCCTTAGCGGGAGGGCCGGATGAGCAGTTCTTC
clone size: many; D gene: TRBD1; J gene: TRBJ1-1; V gene: TRBV10-3; CDR3 protein: CAISEGGAGGVTEAFF; CDR3 DNA: TGTGCCATCAGTGAGGGGGGGGCAGGGGGCGTCACTGAAGCTTTCTTT
clone size: .; D gene: TRBD2; J gene: TRBJ2-1; V gene: TRBV7-2; CDR3 protein: CASSLKYLAGGGEQFF; CDR3 DNA: TGTGCCAGCAGCTTAAAGTATCTAGCGGGAGGTGGTGAGCAGTTCTTC
clone size: many; D gene: .; J gene: TRBJ2-1; V gene: TRBV12-3/TRBV12-4; CDR3 protein: CASSWGPSRNNEQFF; CDR3 DNA: TGTGCCAGCAGCTGGGGGCCGAGCAGGAACAATGAGCAGTTCTTC
clone size: .; D gene: TRBD2; J gene: TRBJ2-6; V gene: TRBV5-1; CDR3 protein: CASNPGLAGGANVLTF; CDR3 DNA: TGCGCCAGCAACCCGGGACTAGCGGGTGGGGCCAACGTCCTGACTTTC
clone size: few; D gene: TRBD1; J gene: TRBJ1-4; V gene: TRBV11-1; CDR3 protein: CASSAGGAGEKLFF; CDR3 DNA: TGTGCCAGCAGTGCAGGGGGCGCGGGTGAAAAACTGTTTTTT
clone size: .; D gene: .; J gene: TRBJ2-5; V gene: TRBV3-1; CDR3 protein: CASSQDLGAYQETQYF; CDR3 DNA: TGTGCCAGCAGCCAAGATCTAGGGGCCTACCAAGAGACCCAGTACTTC
clone size: .; D gene: TRBD1; J gene: TRBJ2-1; V gene: TRBV7-3; CDR3 protein: CASSLKGTGGYNEQFF; CDR3 DNA: TGTGCCAGCAGCTTAAAAGGGACAGGGGGGTACAATGAGCAGTTCTTC
clone size: many; D gene: TRBD2; J gene: TRBJ2-5; V gene: TRBV28; CDR3 protein: CASSFSGLAGGPRETQYF; CDR3 DNA: TGTGCCAGCAGTTTCTCGGGACTAGCGGGAGGCCCACGGGAGACCCAGTACTTC
clone size: few; D gene: .; J gene: TRBJ2-3; V gene: TRBV27; CDR3 protein: CASSDPGAGADTQYF; CDR3 DNA: TGTGCCAGCAGTGACCCAGGGGCGGGGGCAGATACGCAGTATTTT
clone size: many; D gene: .; J gene: TRBJ2-7; V gene: TRBV2; CDR3 protein: CASRERSGTTTYEQYF; CDR3 DNA: TGTGCCAGCAGAGAAAGATCCGGGACAACGACCTACGAGCAGTACTTC